A selection of T cell receptor beta chains follows, all from one sample in a study of sequential checkpoint blockade in melanoma. The data were produced by immunoSEQ multiplex PCR, yet TCRdb's version contains in-frame clones alone and is incomplete. Seen here are 20,000 to 25,000 clones, around 82% observed once, and the top ten hold around 10%. The starting material was CD8+ T cells sorted from blood (inferred from file names), obtained from a patient given nivolumab and ipilimumab in sequence. Receptors were obtained from a human donor with melanoma. Each CDR3 is given with its conserved first and last residue. A D gene is named only where the DNA matches it firmly. A row's size may be missing; if present it is once, few, many or a size class.

TRBD2 TRBJ2-1 - TRBV27 TGTGCCAGCAGTCGACTAGCGGGAGGCTACAATGAGCAGTTCTTC CASSRLAGGYNEQFF
TRBD2 TRBJ2-1 - TRBV6-4 TGTGCCAGCAGTGACTCCGGCGGGGGAGCAACCTCCGACAATGAGCAGTTCTTC CASSDSGGGATSDNEQFF
TRBD1 TRBJ2-1 - TRBV19 TGTGCCAGTAGTAACCCCGGGACAGGGAGTTACAATGAGCAGTTCTTC CASSNPGTGSYNEQFF
TRBD1 TRBJ1-4 - TRBV18 TGTGCCAGCACGACAGGGGGTAATGAAAAACTGTTTTTT CASTTGGNEKLFF
TRBD1 TRBJ1-1 - TRBV11-2 TGTGCCAGCAGCCATGGGGGGACAGGGAAAACTGAAGCTTTCTTT CASSHGGTGKTEAFF
- TRBJ2-2 - TRBV14 TGTGCCAGCAGCCAAGATATGGGAGCCGGGTTGAACACCGGGGAGCTGTTTTTT CASSQDMGAGLNTGELFF
TRBD1 TRBJ1-1 - TRBV11-2 TGTGCCAGCATCAGGGGGCTGGGGAACACTGAAGCTTTCTTT CASIRGLGNTEAFF
- TRBJ2-6 - TRBV11-2 TGTGCCAGCAGCTCCTTTGGGACATTCTCTGGGGCCAACGTCCTGACTTTC CASSSFGTFSGANVLTF
- TRBJ2-3 - TRBV28 TGTGCCAGCAGTTCCCGAGGTGAACCTAGCACAGATACGCAGTATTTT CASSSRGEPSTDTQYF
- TRBJ2-3 - TRBV4-1 TGCGCCAGCAGCCAAGATCCCCCAGGTCCCCGGGATACGCAGTATTTT CASSQDPPGPRDTQYF
TRBD2 TRBJ2-7 - TRBV13 TGTGCCAGCAGCTCACTTTCCTTCCAAGCGGGACTTTCCCACGAGCAGTACTTC CASSSLSFQAGLSHEQYF
TRBD2 TRBJ2-5 - TRBV6-5 TGTGCCAGCAGTACGACTAGCGGGAGGAAAGAGACCCAGTACTTC CASSTTSGRKETQYF
TRBD2 TRBJ2-7 few TRBV7-2 TGTGCCAGCAGCTCTAGGGGACTAAGCTCCTACGAGCAGTACTTC CASSSRGLSSYEQYF
TRBD1 TRBJ2-2 once TRBV28 TGTGCCAGCAGTGTCACCGGGACAGTCAACACCGGGGAGCTGTTTTTT CASSVTGTVNTGELFF
TRBD1 TRBJ1-3 few TRBV9 TGTGCCAGCAGCGCCGGGACAGCCGGAAACACCATATATTTT CASSAGTAGNTIYF